This T cell receptor beta chain was obtained from a study of beta chain features in type 1 diabetes. Sequenced material consisted of expressed TCRB transcripts (all of the isolated RNA was reverse transcribed). Produced via immunoSEQ multiplex PCR; TCRdb's table is partial and in-frame only. The sample holds 17,000 or so clones; under 80% are singletons and the top ten take about 0.79%. The CDR3 length is 14 residues. The germline V gene has CDR1 SGHRS and CDR2 YFSETQ. V lost 3 bases, J lost 2 bases, and 8 bases lay in between. Comment on this clone: The antigen is undetermined.

Study-wide findings and caveats: VDJ junctions in type 1 diabetes patients carried more deletions and fewer insertions. Patients with Type 1 diabetes showed moderately but significantly shorter TCRB CDR3s in all four CD4+ subsets. Relative to healthy donors, patients appeared to have naive, central memory and Treg TCRB repertoires that were more similar.

The authors sorted CD4+ naive, central memory, regulatory and stem cell-like memory cells via CD45RO/CCR7/CD25/CD127/CD95/CD27. The chain recombines TRBV5-1 with TRBJ1-4; the D gene is possibly TRBD1 (6 bases). The TCR was taken from a man under 40 with type 1 diabetes. Sequencing input: stem cell memory CD4+ T cells from blood. DNA for the CDR3: TGCGCCAGCAGCTCAGGGGTTACTAATGAAAAACTGTTTTTT. Protein sequence: CASSSGVTNEKLFF.